The subject of this entry is one TCR beta chain. The antigen is unknown. Germline V gene sequence: CDR1 MNHEY, CDR2 SVGAGI. V shed 5 bases and J shed 2 bases, with 7 bases lying between them. CDR3 length: 12 residues. TCRdb independently ran MiXCR on the reads; one entry per CDR3 protein. The table records approximately 45,000 distinct CDR3 sequences, 12% of them present only once. The data were obtained in a study of type 1 regulatory T cells. This TCR derives from a human donor in good health. The chain carries TRBV6-5 and TRBJ2-7, with D perhaps matching TRBD1 (5 bases). Source material: cultured non-Tr1 T cells, either the whole culture or a sorted T cell fraction (not recorded which). CDR3 sequence: CASSQGPYEQYF. CDR3 in DNA: TGTGCCAGCAGTCAGGGTCCCTACGAGCAGTACTTC.